This is a list of T cell receptor beta chains from one sample in a study of blood T cell repertoires in COVID-19. Generated by immunoSEQ multiplex PCR, the TCRdb table keeps only in-frame clones and is missing some. The repertoire holds under 400,000 clones, nearly 90% seen once, with 6.5% to 8% in the top ten. The sample taken for sequencing was peripheral blood. Receptor source: a young man with active or convalescent COVID-19. Each CDR3 is given with its conserved first and last residue. D genes are given only for firm matches. Clone size is given for some rows only: seen once, a few or many times, or a class if the clone is expanded.

v_call: TRBV11-2; clone_size: .; j_call: TRBJ2-1; d_call: TRBD1; cdr3_aa: CASSLGTGWRNEQFF; cdr3_nt: TGTGCCAGCAGTCTGGGGACAGGCTGGCGGAATGAGCAGTTCTTC
v_call: TRBV24-1; clone_size: .; j_call: TRBJ2-5; d_call: TRBD2; cdr3_aa: CATSDLGLAAQETQYF; cdr3_nt: TGTGCCACCAGTGATTTGGGACTAGCAGCCCAAGAGACCCAGTACTTC
v_call: TRBV24-1; clone_size: .; j_call: TRBJ2-3; d_call: .; cdr3_aa: CATSDGVAGKTDTQYF; cdr3_nt: TGTGCCACCAGTGATGGGGTGGCGGGGAAGACAGATACGCAGTATTTT
v_call: TRBV18; clone_size: .; j_call: TRBJ2-4; d_call: TRBD1; cdr3_aa: CASSGQELLAKNIQYF; cdr3_nt: TGTGCCAGCTCAGGACAGGAGCTGCTAGCCAAAAACATTCAGTACTTC
v_call: TRBV2; clone_size: .; j_call: TRBJ1-6; d_call: .; cdr3_aa: CASRREGFNSPLHF; cdr3_nt: TGTGCCAGCAGGCGGGAAGGTTTTAATTCACCCCTCCACTTT
v_call: TRBV4-1; clone_size: .; j_call: TRBJ2-3; d_call: .; cdr3_aa: CASSQQGTREDTQYF; cdr3_nt: TGCGCCAGCAGCCAACAGGGTACGCGTGAAGATACGCAGTATTTT
v_call: TRBV12-3/TRBV12-4; clone_size: .; j_call: TRBJ1-5; d_call: TRBD1; cdr3_aa: CASSIGTAHQHF; cdr3_nt: TGTGCCAGCAGTATAGGGACAGCCCATCAGCATTTT
v_call: TRBV25-1; clone_size: .; j_call: TRBJ2-2; d_call: TRBD1; cdr3_aa: CASSAFGQGSSGELFF; cdr3_nt: TGTGCCAGCAGTGCTTTTGGACAGGGTTCTTCCGGGGAGCTGTTTTTT
v_call: TRBV6-5; clone_size: .; j_call: TRBJ1-2; d_call: .; cdr3_aa: CASSSRAGYTF; cdr3_nt: TGTGCCAGCAGTTCGCGGGCTGGCTACACCTTC
v_call: TRBV19; clone_size: .; j_call: TRBJ1-5; d_call: .; cdr3_aa: CASRGGDVSNQPQHF; cdr3_nt: TGTGCCAGTAGAGGGGGGGATGTTAGCAATCAGCCCCAGCATTTT
v_call: TRBV6-2/TRBV6-3; clone_size: .; j_call: TRBJ1-1; d_call: TRBD1; cdr3_aa: CASSGQGWTEAFF; cdr3_nt: TGTGCCAGCAGTGGACAGGGGTGGACTGAAGCTTTCTTT
v_call: TRBV6-5; clone_size: once; j_call: TRBJ2-5; d_call: .; cdr3_aa: CASSPRGGQETQYF; cdr3_nt: TGTGCCAGCAGCCCACGAGGGGGTCAAGAGACCCAGTACTTC
v_call: TRBV7-2; clone_size: .; j_call: TRBJ1-3; d_call: .; cdr3_aa: CASSLGTVNTIYF; cdr3_nt: TGTGCCAGCAGCTTAGGGACAGTGAACACCATATATTTT
v_call: TRBV7-9; clone_size: .; j_call: TRBJ2-7; d_call: .; cdr3_aa: CASRKDAAGTYEQYF; cdr3_nt: TGTGCCAGCAGAAAAGACGCCGCGGGAACCTACGAGCAGTACTTC
v_call: TRBV3-1/TRBV3-2; clone_size: .; j_call: TRBJ1-4; d_call: .; cdr3_aa: CASSRTVLNEKLFF; cdr3_nt: TGTGCCAGCAGCCGGACAGTTCTTAATGAAAAACTGTTTTTT
v_call: TRBV4-3; clone_size: .; j_call: TRBJ1-1; d_call: .; cdr3_aa: CASSQDIGGKNTEAFF; cdr3_nt: TGCGCCAGCAGCCAAGATATCGGAGGAAAAAACACTGAAGCTTTCTTT
v_call: TRBV7-9; clone_size: .; j_call: TRBJ2-3; d_call: TRBD1; cdr3_aa: CATSPGGAPSDTQYF; cdr3_nt: TGTGCCACCTCACCAGGGGGCGCCCCGTCAGATACGCAGTATTTT
v_call: TRBV7-3; clone_size: .; j_call: TRBJ2-3; d_call: .; cdr3_aa: CASSSHRETGVFTDTQYF; cdr3_nt: TGTGCCAGCAGCTCCCACCGTGAGACAGGTGTGTTTACAGATACGCAGTATTTT
v_call: TRBV18; clone_size: .; j_call: TRBJ2-5; d_call: TRBD1; cdr3_aa: CASSSDRGGETQYF; cdr3_nt: TGTGCCAGCTCATCTGACAGGGGAGGAGAGACCCAGTACTTC
v_call: TRBV27; clone_size: .; j_call: TRBJ2-1; d_call: TRBD1; cdr3_aa: CASSLQGALYNEQFF; cdr3_nt: TGTGCCAGCAGTTTACAGGGGGCGCTCTACAATGAGCAGTTCTTC
v_call: TRBV9; clone_size: .; j_call: TRBJ1-5; d_call: .; cdr3_aa: CASSQHGNQPQHF; cdr3_nt: TGTGCCAGCAGCCAACACGGCAATCAGCCCCAGCATTTT
v_call: TRBV5-1; clone_size: .; j_call: TRBJ1-2; d_call: .; cdr3_aa: CASSLRQDGYTF; cdr3_nt: TGCGCCAGCAGTCTCAGACAGGATGGCTACACCTTC
v_call: TRBV9; clone_size: .; j_call: TRBJ2-2; d_call: TRBD2; cdr3_aa: CASSVEALAGAPGELFF; cdr3_nt: TGTGCCAGCAGCGTAGAAGCCTTAGCGGGGGCCCCGGGGGAGCTGTTTTTT
v_call: TRBV30; clone_size: .; j_call: TRBJ1-3; d_call: .; cdr3_aa: CAWISGQYSGNTIYF; cdr3_nt: TGTGCCTGGATCAGCGGACAGTACTCTGGAAACACCATATATTTT
v_call: TRBV12-3/TRBV12-4; clone_size: .; j_call: TRBJ1-1; d_call: .; cdr3_aa: CASSLQGEAFF; cdr3_nt: TGTGCCAGCAGCCTACAGGGTGAAGCTTTCTTT
v_call: TRBV24-1; clone_size: .; j_call: TRBJ1-6; d_call: TRBD1; cdr3_aa: CATISQGVGSPLHF; cdr3_nt: TGTGCCACCATTAGTCAGGGGGTAGGTTCACCCCTCCACTTT
v_call: TRBV6-4; clone_size: .; j_call: TRBJ1-5; d_call: .; cdr3_aa: CASSETVNQPQHF; cdr3_nt: TGTGCCAGCAGTGAAACAGTTAATCAGCCCCAGCATTTT
v_call: TRBV7-2; clone_size: .; j_call: TRBJ2-2; d_call: .; cdr3_aa: CASSLEFGGELFF; cdr3_nt: TGTGCCAGCAGCTTAGAATTCGGCGGGGAGCTGTTTTTT
v_call: TRBV5-1; clone_size: .; j_call: TRBJ1-1; d_call: TRBD1; cdr3_aa: CASSRYQGALTEAFF; cdr3_nt: TGCGCCAGCAGCAGGTACCAGGGGGCGCTGACTGAAGCTTTCTTT
v_call: TRBV5-1; clone_size: .; j_call: TRBJ1-4; d_call: TRBD1; cdr3_aa: CASSWRGQPTNEKLFF; cdr3_nt: TGCGCCAGCAGCTGGAGGGGACAGCCAACTAATGAAAAACTGTTTTTT
v_call: TRBV12-3/TRBV12-4; clone_size: .; j_call: TRBJ1-1; d_call: .; cdr3_aa: CASSSWANTEAFF; cdr3_nt: TGTGCCAGCAGTTCTTGGGCGAACACTGAAGCTTTCTTT
v_call: TRBV28; clone_size: .; j_call: TRBJ1-5; d_call: .; cdr3_aa: CASSQDSINQPQHF; cdr3_nt: TGTGCCAGCAGTCAGGACAGTATCAATCAGCCCCAGCATTTT
v_call: TRBV6-5; clone_size: .; j_call: TRBJ2-7; d_call: TRBD1; cdr3_aa: CASGLGTGAYEQYF; cdr3_nt: TGTGCCAGCGGCCTGGGGACAGGCGCCTACGAGCAGTACTTC
v_call: TRBV14; clone_size: .; j_call: TRBJ2-7; d_call: .; cdr3_aa: CASRSGDSYEQYF; cdr3_nt: TGTGCCAGCAGGTCAGGGGACTCCTACGAGCAGTACTTC
v_call: TRBV7-2; clone_size: once; j_call: TRBJ1-6; d_call: .; cdr3_aa: CASSFRAREESPLHF; cdr3_nt: .